Shown below are 11 T cell receptor beta chains from a single sample sequenced in a study of Ad26.COV2.S vaccination and SARS-CoV-2 variants. Stated treatment: roughly 19 received Ad26.COV2.S at low or high dose, single or two shots; 5 received placebo; per-sample allocation not given. Collection of samples fell on day 63 after the first vaccine or placebo injection. TCRdb's table, derived via immunoSEQ multiplex PCR, lists solely in-frame clones and lacks some. The repertoire has about 460,000 clones, roughly 87% of them found once; the top ten carry over 1.5%. The sample in question was peripheral blood, obtained in a trial of Ad26.COV2.S vaccine versus placebo. The receptors stem from a person between 18 and 65 years old who received the Ad26.COV2.S COVID-19 vaccine or a placebo.

This clone turned up a few times. The CDR3 DNA reads as TGCAGCGGACTCGGGGGACAGGGTTGGGACACTGAAGCTTTCTTT. This gives the protein CSGLGGQGWDTEAFF. The V and J genes are TRBV29-1 and TRBJ1-1; 9 bases match TRBD1. The CDR3 extends over 15 amino acids. Germline loops: CDR1 SQVTM, CDR2 ANQGSEA. The V and J ends lost 7 bases and 3 bases, in that order; junction bases with no gene match: 12.

The chain combines TRBV11-2 with TRBJ1-1; 8 bases are a match to TRBD1. V lost 3 bases, J lost 7 bases, and 4 bases stayed unmatched. The CDR3 extends over 13 amino acids. The germline gives CDR1 SGHAT, CDR2 FQNNGV. CDR3 nucleotides: TGTGCCAGCAGCTTGAGACAGGGGCTTGAAGCTTTCTTT. Residues: CASSLRQGLEAFF.

In this sample, this clone turned up once. The chain recombines TRBV6-2 or TRBV6-3 with TRBJ2-2, with a weak D call TRBD1 (6 bases). CDR1 is MNHEY and CDR2 is SVGEGT in the germline V gene. Trimming pared 6 bases from V and 1 base from J, leaving 12 bases between. This CDR3 contains 15 residues. The CDR3 DNA reads TGTGCCAGCAGCCCCCTGACAGGGAACACCGGGGAGCTGTTTTTT. This codes for CASSPLTGNTGELFF.

This chain links TRBV7-3 with TRBJ2-5; 14 bases are a match to TRBD2. Trimming removed 4 bases from V and 4 bases from J; junction bases left unmatched: 5. This CDR3 has 16 residues. Germline values: CDR1 SGHTA, CDR2 FQGTGA. The CDR3 DNA is TGTGCCAGCAGCTCTGGGACTAGCGGGAGAGGAGAGACCCAGTACTTC. Its translation is CASSSGTSGRGETQYF. Supplemented by reference TRBV7-3 and TRBJ2-5, the full variable domain reads GAGVSQTPSNKVTEKGKYVELRCDPISGHTALYWYRQSLGQGPEFLIYFQGTGAADDSGLPNDRFFAVRPEGSVSTLKIQRTERGDSAVYLCASSSGTSGRGETQYFGPGTRLLVL.

The chain has TRBV11-2 and TRBJ1-1; no clear D gene. CDR3 length: 13 amino acids. The V and J ends lost 5 bases and 3 bases respectively, with 10 bases between them. Germline loops: CDR1 SGHAT, CDR2 FQNNGV. In nucleotides, the CDR3 is TGTGCCAGCAGCAAGACGGCTTACACTGAAGCTTTCTTT. Its translation: CASSKTAYTEAFF.

CDR3 in amino acids: CASSTSGRPDTQYF. For the CDR3, the DNA is TGTGCCAGCAGCACTAGCGGGAGGCCAGATACGCAGTATTTT. The J gene is TRBJ2-3, the V gene TRBV5-4; 12 positions agree with TRBD2. The CDR3 covers 14 residues. Germline values: CDR1 SGHNT, CDR2 YYREEE (reference sequence). V lost 4 bases and J lost 4; bases outside the gene matches: 1.

This chain joins TRBV6-5 and TRBJ1-1; 7 positions agree with TRBD1. From germline, CDR1 is MNHEY and CDR2 SVGAGI. Trimming at V came to 8 bases and at J to 4 bases, leaving 10 bases not matched to a gene. CDR3 length: 14 residues. The CDR3: CASSRGGTGTEAFF. DNA for the CDR3: TGTGCCAGCTCCAGGGGGGGGACGGGCACTGAAGCTTTCTTT.

The chain is built from TRBV29-1 and TRBJ1-1; D possibly corresponds to TRBD1 (6 bases). V lost 7 bases to trimming and J lost 0 bases, with 12 bases between them. The germline V gene has CDR1 SQVTM and CDR2 ANQGSEA. This CDR3 is built from 13 residues. The CDR3 region has the DNA TGCAGCGCCCTCGGACAGCTGAACACTGAAGCTTTCTTT. It codes for CSALGQLNTEAFF.

Remarks on this clone: Other DNA variants within this sample encode the same CDR3. The J gene is TRBJ2-3, the V gene TRBV29-1; 7 bases are shared with TRBD1. CDR3 size: 12 residues. Germline V CDR1 and CDR2: SQVTM, ANQGSEA. The junction had 2 bases not matched to a gene; V was cut back by 4 bases and J by 4 bases. The CDR3 sequence: CSVGQGADTQYF. DNA of the CDR3: TGCAGCGTTGGACAGGGCGCAGATACGCAGTATTTT.

The chain links TRBV27 to TRBJ2-7; 8 bases map to TRBD1. V shed 5 bases and J 6 bases; nucleotides not matched to a gene: 9. CDR1 and CDR2 (germline): MNHEY, SMNVEV (reference sequence). The CDR3 contains 14 residues. The CDR3 DNA sequence: TGTGCCAGCAGTCCTAAAATAGACAGGGGCGAGCAGTACTTC. Translating it yields CASSPKIDRGEQYF.

This sequence joins TRBV7-9 and TRBJ2-1; D may be TRBD2 (5 bases). CDR1 and CDR2 from the germline V gene are SEHNR and FQNEAQ (reference sequence). Trimming cost V 8 bases and J 10 bases, with 9 bases left between them. CDR3 length equals 10 residues. CDR3 amino acids: CASEGREQFF. The DNA for the CDR3 is TGTGCCAGCGAGGGCAGAGAGCAGTTCTTC. The full variable domain, its missing parts supplied by reference TRBV7-9 and TRBJ2-1, is DTGVSQNPRHKITKRGQNVTFRCDPISEHNRLYWYRQTLGQGPEFLTYFQNEAQLEKSRLLSDRFSAERPKGSFSTLEIQRTEQGDSAMYLCASEGREQFFGPGTRLTVL.